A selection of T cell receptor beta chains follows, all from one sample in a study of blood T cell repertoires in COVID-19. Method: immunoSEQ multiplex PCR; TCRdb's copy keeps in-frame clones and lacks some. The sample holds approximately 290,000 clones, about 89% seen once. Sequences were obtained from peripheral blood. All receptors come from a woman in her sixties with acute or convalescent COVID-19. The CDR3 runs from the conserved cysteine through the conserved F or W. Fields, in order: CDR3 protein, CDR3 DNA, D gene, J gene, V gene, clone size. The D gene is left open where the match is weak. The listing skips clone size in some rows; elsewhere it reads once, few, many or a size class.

CASSQGLAGTDTQYF | TGTGCCAGCTCGCAGGGACTAGCGGGCACAGATACGCAGTATTTT | TRBD2 | TRBJ2-3 | TRBV5-4 | NA
CASSNSWGQGADEQFF | TGTGCCAGCAGCAATAGCTGGGGACAGGGGGCGGATGAGCAGTTCTTC | TRBD1 | TRBJ2-1 | TRBV7-8 | NA
CASSLGQGANGYTF | TGTGCCAGCAGCCTAGGACAGGGGGCAAATGGCTACACCTTC | TRBD1 | TRBJ1-2 | TRBV4-2 | NA
CASSVQGASDTQYF | TGTGCCAGCAGCGTACAGGGGGCGTCAGATACGCAGTATTTT | TRBD1 | TRBJ2-3 | TRBV7-8 | NA
CASTSGLARTQYF | TGTGCCAGCACCTCCGGACTAGCAAGGACCCAGTACTTC | TRBD2 | TRBJ2-5 | TRBV2 | NA
CASSPRTGGNNEQFF | TGTGCCAGCAGCCCCCGGACGGGGGGGAACAATGAGCAGTTCTTC | TRBD2 | TRBJ2-1 | TRBV7-2 | NA
CASTLMHGYTF | TGTGCCAGCACCCTAATGCATGGCTACACCTTC | NA | TRBJ1-2 | TRBV2 | NA
CASSLTSGYSSYNEQFF | TGTGCCAGCAGTTTGACTAGCGGGTACAGCTCCTACAATGAGCAGTTCTTC | TRBD2 | TRBJ2-1 | TRBV6-2/TRBV6-3 | NA
CASSPMRAEISGNTIYF | TGTGCCAGCTCACCAATGAGGGCCGAGATCTCTGGAAACACCATATATTTT | NA | TRBJ1-3 | TRBV18 | few
CASSLTVFSYNSPLHF | TGTGCCAGCAGCTTAACAGTTTTCTCCTATAATTCACCCCTCCACTTT | NA | TRBJ1-6 | TRBV11-2 | NA
CASSQDQSSSYGYTF | TGCGCCAGCAGCCAAGATCAGTCTTCGTCCTATGGCTACACCTTC | NA | TRBJ1-2 | TRBV4-3 | NA
CASSERTGKGQPQHF | TGCGCCAGCAGCGAGAGGACAGGGAAAGGTCAGCCCCAGCATTTT | TRBD1 | TRBJ1-5 | TRBV5-1 | once
CASSATGTLNSPLHF | TGCGCCAGCAGCGCAACCGGGACACTTAATTCACCCCTCCACTTT | NA | TRBJ1-6 | TRBV5-1 | once
CAWRGGHEKLFF | TGTGCCTGGAGAGGGGGTCATGAAAAACTGTTTTTT | NA | TRBJ1-4 | TRBV30 | NA
CASSLPGTENTGELFF | TGTGCCAGCAGTTTACCCGGGACAGAGAACACCGGGGAGCTGTTTTTT | TRBD1 | TRBJ2-2 | TRBV28 | NA
CSASPSGANVLTF | TGCAGTGCTAGTCCCTCCGGGGCCAACGTCCTGACTTTC | NA | TRBJ2-6 | TRBV20-1 | NA
CASSPSGTGNTIYF | TGTGCCAGCTCACCATCGGGAACTGGAAACACCATATATTTT | NA | TRBJ1-3 | TRBV18 | NA
CASSSEGGSRNTEAFF | TGTGCCAGCAGCTCGGAAGGGGGAAGTAGGAACACTGAAGCTTTCTTT | NA | TRBJ1-1 | TRBV11-2 | NA
CASSIQGSNQPQHF | TGTGCCAGTAGTATTCAGGGTAGCAATCAGCCCCAGCATTTT | NA | TRBJ1-5 | TRBV19 | NA
CASYSTGELFF | TGCGCCAGCTACAGCACCGGGGAGCTGTTTTTT | NA | TRBJ2-2 | TRBV5-1 | NA
CASSSTGSYEQYF | TGTGCCAGCAGTTCTACCGGGAGCTACGAGCAGTACTTC | NA | TRBJ2-7 | TRBV6-5 | NA
CASSRMSNQPQHF | TGTGCCAGCTCACGTATGAGCAATCAGCCCCAGCATTTT | NA | TRBJ1-5 | TRBV18 | NA
CASSDARGGETQYF | TGTGCCAGCAGTGATGCGAGAGGGGGAGAGACCCAGTACTTC | NA | TRBJ2-5 | TRBV25-1 | NA
CATSDRNSQETQYF | TGTGCCACCAGTGATAGGAACAGCCAAGAGACCCAGTACTTC | NA | TRBJ2-5 | TRBV24-1 | NA
CASSYFGSGRNEQFF | TGTGCCAGCAGTTATTTCGGTAGCGGGAGAAATGAGCAGTTCTTC | TRBD2 | TRBJ2-1 | TRBV27 | NA
CASSPSQTGNTGELFF | TGTGCCAGCTCACCATCCCAGACAGGGAACACCGGGGAGCTGTTTTTT | NA | TRBJ2-2 | TRBV18 | NA
CASSDEGNTIYF | TGTGCCAGCAGTGATGAGGGAAACACCATATATTTT | NA | TRBJ1-3 | TRBV2 | once
CASSIGRTSNYGYTF | TGTGCCAGTAGTATTGGGCGAACCTCTAACTATGGCTACACCTTC | NA | TRBJ1-2 | TRBV19 | NA
CASSLQGVYYNEQFF | TGTGCCAGCAGTCTACAGGGGGTTTACTACAATGAGCAGTTCTTC | TRBD1 | TRBJ2-1 | TRBV28 | NA
CASSPGPSEDTQYF | TGCGCCAGCAGCCCAGGCCCGAGTGAAGATACGCAGTATTTT | NA | TRBJ2-3 | TRBV5-1 | NA
CASMRTDYSNQPQHF | TGTGCCAGTATGAGGACGGACTATAGCAATCAGCCCCAGCATTTT | NA | TRBJ1-5 | TRBV19 | NA
CASSFGGAPHEQYF | TGTGCCAGCAGTTTCGGGGGGGCCCCTCACGAGCAGTACTTC | TRBD2 | TRBJ2-7 | TRBV27 | NA
CASSLEDRGKKLFF | TGTGCCAGCAGCTTAGAGGACAGGGGGAAAAAACTGTTTTTT | TRBD1 | TRBJ1-4 | TRBV7-6 | few
CASSQELAGVNEQFF | TGTGCCAGCAGCCAAGAACTAGCGGGGGTCAATGAGCAGTTCTTC | TRBD2 | TRBJ2-1 | TRBV3-1/TRBV3-2 | NA
CASSHLSSGANVLTF | TGTGCCAGCTCCCATTTGTCCTCTGGGGCCAACGTCCTGACTTTC | NA | TRBJ2-6 | TRBV9 | NA
CASSLVDSSYNSPLHF | TGTGCCAGCAGCTTAGTGGACAGCTCCTATAATTCACCCCTCCACTTT | NA | TRBJ1-6 | TRBV7-2 | few
CASSQVAERGDTEAFF | TGTGCCAGCAGCCAAGTTGCAGAAAGAGGTGACACTGAAGCTTTCTTT | NA | TRBJ1-1 | TRBV4-2 | NA
CASSQDQGTGELFF | TGTGCCAGCAGCCAAGATCAGGGAACCGGGGAGCTGTTTTTT | NA | TRBJ2-2 | TRBV4-2 | once
CASSQGHTGNGIQYF | TGCGCCAGCAGCCAAGGACATACAGGGAACGGCATTCAGTACTTC | NA | TRBJ2-4 | TRBV4-1 | once
CSVSSGSSGNTIYF | TGCAGCGTTTCATCGGGGAGCTCTGGAAACACCATATATTTT | NA | TRBJ1-3 | TRBV29-1 | NA
CASSRRSNYGYTF | TGTGCCAGCAGTCGTCGGAGTAACTATGGCTACACCTTC | NA | TRBJ1-2 | TRBV13 | once
CASSPLMSLDEQFF | TGTGCCAGCAGTCCACTAATGAGCCTCGATGAGCAGTTCTTC | NA | TRBJ2-1 | TRBV28 | NA
CASSEGAGQTSPLHF | TGTGCCAGCAGTGAGGGGGCCGGACAGACTTCACCCCTCCACTTT | NA | TRBJ1-6 | TRBV6-1 | NA
CASSKERGGEETQYF | TGTGCCAGCAGCAAAGAGCGCGGGGGCGAGGAGACCCAGTACTTC | NA | TRBJ2-5 | TRBV4-2 | NA
CASSLYSIRKNTEAFF | TGTGCCAGCAGCCTCTACAGCATACGGAAGAACACTGAAGCTTTCTTT | NA | TRBJ1-1 | TRBV5-6 | NA
CASSSGTAPWQYF | TGTGCCAGCAGCAGCGGGACGGCGCCCTGGCAGTACTTC | TRBD2 | TRBJ2-7 | TRBV7-2 | NA
CASSRGEETQYF | TGTGCCAGCAGTCGGGGAGAAGAGACCCAGTACTTC | NA | TRBJ2-5 | TRBV6-5 | NA
CASSLAGGGGRYNEQFF | TGTGCCAGCAGCTTAGCGGGAGGCGGGGGCCGTTACAATGAGCAGTTCTTC | NA | TRBJ2-1 | TRBV7-8 | NA